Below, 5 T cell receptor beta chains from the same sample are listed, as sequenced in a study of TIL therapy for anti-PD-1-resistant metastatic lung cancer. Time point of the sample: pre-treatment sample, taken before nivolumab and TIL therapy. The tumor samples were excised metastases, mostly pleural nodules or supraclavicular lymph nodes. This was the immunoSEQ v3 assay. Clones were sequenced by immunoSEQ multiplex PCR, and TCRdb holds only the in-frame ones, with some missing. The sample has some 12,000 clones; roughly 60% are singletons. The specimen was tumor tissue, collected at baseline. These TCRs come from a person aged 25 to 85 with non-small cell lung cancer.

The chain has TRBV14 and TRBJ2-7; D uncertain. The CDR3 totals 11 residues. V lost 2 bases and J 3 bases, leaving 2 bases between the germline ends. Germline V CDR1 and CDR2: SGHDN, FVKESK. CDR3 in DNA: TGTGCCAGCAGCCAAAACTACGAGCAGTACTTC. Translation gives CASSQNYEQYF.

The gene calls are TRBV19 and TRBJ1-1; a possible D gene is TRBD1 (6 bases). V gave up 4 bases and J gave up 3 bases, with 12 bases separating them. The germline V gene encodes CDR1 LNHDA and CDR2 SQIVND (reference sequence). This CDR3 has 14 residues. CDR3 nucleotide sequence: TGTGCCAGTAGTAAGGGGGGGGGCGACACTGAAGCTTTCTTT. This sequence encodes CASSKGGGDTEAFF.

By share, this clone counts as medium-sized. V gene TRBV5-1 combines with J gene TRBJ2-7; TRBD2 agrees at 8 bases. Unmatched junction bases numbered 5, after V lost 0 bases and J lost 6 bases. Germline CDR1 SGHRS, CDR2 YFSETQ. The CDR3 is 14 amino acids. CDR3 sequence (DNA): TGCGCCAGCAGCTTGGTCGGGGGGGCAGGCGAGCAGTACTTC. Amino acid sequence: CASSLVGGAGEQYF.

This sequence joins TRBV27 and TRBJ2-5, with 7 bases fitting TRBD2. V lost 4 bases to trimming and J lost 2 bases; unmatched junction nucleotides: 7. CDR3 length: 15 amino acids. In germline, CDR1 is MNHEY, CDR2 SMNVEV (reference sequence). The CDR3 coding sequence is TGTGCCAGCAGTTCCCTGGCTAGCGGACAAGAGACCCAGTACTTC. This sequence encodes CASSSLASGQETQYF.

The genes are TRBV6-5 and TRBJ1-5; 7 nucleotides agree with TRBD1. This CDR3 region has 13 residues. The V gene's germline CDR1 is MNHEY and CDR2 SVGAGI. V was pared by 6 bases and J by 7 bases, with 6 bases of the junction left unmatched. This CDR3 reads CASRPGQAQPQHF. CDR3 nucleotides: TGTGCCAGCAGACCTGGACAGGCACAGCCCCAGCATTTT.